This TCR beta chain was captured by sequencing in a study of shared clonotypes between healthy human individuals. Findings and caveats of the study: It was anticipated that sequencing depth would influence how many clonotypes donors shared.

Here immunoSEQ multiplex PCR was the method, and the copy in TCRdb shows in-frame clones only, minus some. Altogether about a million clones are present, around 74% being singletons, with the ten largest covering approximately 1.5%. Trimming took off 0 bases at V and 2 bases at J, with 18 bases between the two ends. The CDR3 spans 18 residues. Germline CDR1 and CDR2: SGHRS and YFSETQ. Concerning this clone: Its antigen is unidentified.

The sequence was collected from a man aged 18 to 30 in good health. The sample was memory CD4+ T cells sorted from blood. As for subset: CD45RA-negative fraction. The rearrangement links TRBV5-1 to TRBJ2-1, with a weak D call TRBD1 (6 bases). The CDR3 nucleotides read TGCGCCAGCAGCTTGGCCGACTTAACGGGACAAGCCTACAATGAGCAGTTCTTC. Translation gives CASSLADLTGQAYNEQFF.